This T cell receptor (beta chain) was identified in a study of T cells expressing NK-cell markers. In germline, CDR1 is SGHTA, CDR2 FQGNSA. CDR3 length equals 12 residues. TCRdb re-called the 5' RACE reads; one entry per CDR3 protein, DNA not given. The table lists over 250,000 distinct CDR3 sequences. Sample: blood T cells: a sorted CD56 or NKG2C T cell subset, CD4+ or CD8+ T cells, or bulk PBMC T cells (not recorded which). The clonotype comes from a woman aged 18-69 years in good health. The chain couples TRBV7-2 to TRBJ1-2. CDR3 residues: CASSLVAGGYTF. The full variable domain, rest sourced from reference TRBV7-2 and TRBJ1-2, is GAGVSQSPSNKVTEKGKDVELRCDPISGHTALYWYRQSLGQGLEFLIYFQGNSAPDKSGLPSDRFSAERTGGSVSTLTIQRTQQEDSAVYLCASSLVAGGYTFGSGTRLTVV.